These 22 T cell receptor beta chains were sequenced from one sample in a study of T cells after yellow fever vaccination. TCRdb used MiXCR to reprocess the 5' RACE reads, holding one entry per CDR3 protein. Found here are some 240,000 distinct CDR3 sequences, about 5.2% of them singletons; the top ten hold 3% to 4%. The input for sequencing was CD4+ T cells sorted from PBMCs, taken on the day of the yellow fever booster vaccination. These receptors all stem from a young man who received the YFV17D yellow fever vaccine.

This clonotype was observed many times. V gene TRBV2 combines with J gene TRBJ2-4; 7 nucleotides agree with TRBD1. J gave up 8 bases and V 8 bases, and 9 bases lay outside the gene matches. Germline CDR1 and CDR2: SNHLY and FYNNEI. The length of the CDR3 is 13 residues. The CDR3 coding sequence is TGTGCCAGCGGTGGACAGGAGAATTACATTCAGTACTTC. It encodes CASGGQENYIQYF.

At least ten counts were recorded for this clonotype. V usage is TRBV7-3 and J usage is TRBJ2-5; 7 bases are a match to TRBD2. The CDR3 extends over 15 amino acids. Trimming cost V 5 bases and J 5 bases; bases outside gene matches: 11. The V gene's germline CDR1 is SGHTA and CDR2 FQGTGA. The CDR3 spells CASSPGAGYLETQYF. DNA of the CDR3: TGTGCCAGCAGCCCTGGAGCGGGGTATCTGGAGACCCAGTACTTC.

This clonotype came up a few times. The chain carries TRBV20-1 and TRBJ2-4; D not resolved. The V gene's germline CDR1 is DFQATT and CDR2 SNEGSKA (reference sequence). Deletions cut 2 bases from V and 0 bases from J, with 5 bases between. The CDR3 totals 13 residues. CDR3 sequence reads: CSARLLAKNIQYF. In DNA form, the CDR3 reads TGCAGTGCTAGATTGTTAGCCAAAAACATTCAGTACTTC.

The chain is built from TRBV9 and TRBJ1-5, with D hard to call. Germline CDR1 and CDR2: SGDLS and YYNGEE. The CDR3 runs 14 residues. V was shortened by 0 bases and J by 4 bases, with 8 bases between the two germline ends. The CDR3 coding sequence is TGTGCCAGCAGCGTAGGGGCAGGAAATCAGCCCCAGCATTTT. Translated: CASSVGAGNQPQHF.

This clonotype was picked up many times. This chain connects TRBV2 to TRBJ2-2; 9 bases align to TRBD1. CDR1 SNHLY and CDR2 FYNNEI come from the germline V gene. This CDR3 comprises 16 residues. V lost 5 bases and J lost 0; bases outside the gene matches: 4. The CDR3 here is CASSLTGGTNTGELFF. Here the CDR3 DNA reads TGTGCCAGCAGTCTGACAGGGGGAACGAACACCGGGGAGCTGTTTTTT.

The chain couples TRBV19 to TRBJ2-1, with D unclear. Trimming removed 1 base from V and 6 bases from J, with 22 bases in between. Germline V gene sequence: CDR1 LNHDA, CDR2 SQIVND (reference sequence). This CDR3 is built from 18 residues. The CDR3 bases are TGTGCCAGTAGTATAGGGTTTAGAAGGACCCGGAGTTTCAATGAGCAGTTCTTC. Its protein product is CASSIGFRRTRSFNEQFF.

This clonotype was counted only a few times. V usage is TRBV7-2 and J usage is TRBJ2-7; D might be TRBD1 (7 bases). The CDR3 spans 15 residues. V was trimmed by 5 bases and J by 2 bases, leaving 16 bases between them. Germline CDR1 reads SGHTA; CDR2 reads FQGNSA. In nucleotides, the CDR3 is TGTGCCAGCAGCCCCCGGGGGACAGTCACCTACGAGCAGTACTTC. This codes for CASSPRGTVTYEQYF. Together with reference TRBV7-2 and TRBJ2-7, the CDR3 gives the full variable domain: GAGVSQSPSNKVTEKGKDVELRCDPISGHTALYWYRQSLGQGLEFLIYFQGNSAPDKSGLPSDRFSAERTGGSVSTLTIQRTQQEDSAVYLCASSPRGTVTYEQYFGPGTRLTVT.

This clonotype was counted a few times. This chain uses TRBV7-2 with TRBJ2-7, with 11 positions matching TRBD2. The germline gives CDR1 SGHTA, CDR2 FQGNSA. J gave up 2 bases and V 5 bases, and 11 bases lay outside the gene matches. This CDR3 is 17 amino acids long. The CDR3 DNA reads as TGTGCCAGCAGCCGCCGACTAGCGGGGCCGTCCGCCTACGAGCAGTACTTC. It specifies CASSRRLAGPSAYEQYF.

This clonotype was recorded once. It may be a read error: a sequence one base away is much more abundant. The chain couples TRBV10-3 to TRBJ2-3; D remains unclear. The CDR3 sequence is 15 residues long. CDR1 ENHRY and CDR2 SYGVKD come from the germline V gene. CDR3 in DNA: TGTGCCATCGGTGAAGCGTCGTACGCCACAGATACGCAGTATTTT. This sequence encodes CAIGEASYATDTQYF.

The CDR3 bases are TGCAGTGCTAGAGGAGGACAGGGTCCAACTGACTACACCTTC. It yields the protein CSARGGQGPTDYTF. V usage is TRBV20-1 and J usage is TRBJ1-2; the match to TRBD1 covers 8 bases. V lost 1 base and J lost 10; bases outside the gene matches: 11. This CDR3 is built from 14 residues. Germline lookup yields CDR1 DFQATT and CDR2 SNEGSKA (reference sequence).

This clonotype has only a few counts. The chain carries TRBV20-1 and TRBJ1-1, with TRBD1 identical over 7 bases. The V and J ends lost 4 bases and 0 bases, in that order; junction bases with no gene match: 8. Germline V gene sequence: CDR1 DFQATT, CDR2 SNEGSKA (reference sequence). The CDR3 consists of 15 residues. CDR3 protein: CSAKGAEALNTEAFF. CDR3 DNA: TGCAGTGCTAAGGGGGCAGAGGCCCTGAACACTGAAGCTTTCTTT.

The rearrangement joins TRBV7-2 to TRBJ1-2; 7 nucleotides match TRBD1. CDR1 is SGHTA and CDR2 is FQGNSA in the germline V gene. With V trimmed by 5 bases and J by 4 bases, 7 bases remained unmatched. CDR3 size: 14 residues. CDR3 residues: CASSLGGTVYGYTF. Here the CDR3 DNA reads TGTGCCAGCAGCCTGGGGGGGACAGTCTATGGCTACACCTTC.

The rearrangement joins TRBV2 to TRBJ1-6; D not certain. Trimming removed 2 bases from V and 9 bases from J, with 11 bases in between. CDR3 length: 14 residues. Germline-derived CDR1 and CDR2 are SNHLY and FYNNEI. The CDR3 DNA sequence: TGTGCCAGCAGTGAACTTTGGGCTGCTTCACCCCTCCACTTT. Translated, it gives CASSELWAASPLHF.

This clonotype appeared many times. V gene TRBV19 combines with J gene TRBJ2-7; D is undetermined. Looked up from germline, CDR1 is LNHDA and CDR2 is SQIVND (reference sequence). Trimming pared 5 bases from V and 3 bases from J, leaving 14 bases between. The CDR3 contains 14 residues. CDR3 bases: TGTGCCAGTAGTGCTCGCCCGGTGCACTACGAGCAGTACTTC. Its translation: CASSARPVHYEQYF.

This clonotype was seen repeatedly, ten times or more. The chain couples TRBV4-2 to TRBJ2-7; D not certain. Trimming removed 1 base from V and 6 bases from J, with 10 bases in between. The germline CDR1 and CDR2 sequences are LGHNA and YNFKEQ. The CDR3 is made up of 13 amino acids. CDR3 region: CASSQVGGREQYV. DNA for the CDR3: TGTGCCAGCAGCCAAGTTGGCGGACGCGAGCAGTACGTC.

At least ten counts were recorded for this clonotype. The chain joins TRBV5-1 to TRBJ2-5, with TRBD2 matching over 9 bases. With V trimmed by 7 bases and J by 2 bases, 6 bases remained unmatched. This CDR3 has 14 amino acids. Germline V gene sequence: CDR1 SGHRS, CDR2 YFSETQ. The CDR3 reads CASGKTSGQETQYF. For the CDR3, the DNA is TGCGCCAGCGGAAAGACTAGCGGTCAAGAGACCCAGTACTTC.

The chain links TRBV7-2 to TRBJ1-5; D is ambiguous. V gave up 1 base and J gave up 2 bases, with 9 bases separating them. CDR1 SGHTA and CDR2 FQGNSA come from the germline V gene. This CDR3 region has 15 residues. The CDR3 DNA follows: TGTGCCAGCAGCTTAGAGATCAGACGCAATCAGCCCCAGCATTTT. Its protein is CASSLEIRRNQPQHF.

This clonotype has a handful of counts. The chain has TRBV7-2 and TRBJ1-6; D is unresolved. The CDR3 covers 17 residues. Per the germline V gene, CDR1 is SGHTA and CDR2 is FQGNSA. V lost 3 bases to trimming and J lost 0 bases, with 12 bases between them. The CDR3 loop reads CASSFRTSSSYNSPLHF. DNA of the CDR3: TGTGCCAGCAGCTTCAGGACCAGTAGCTCCTATAATTCACCCCTCCACTTT.

This clonotype has ten or more counts. The chain uses TRBV4-3 and TRBJ2-7; D is uncertain. V gave up 4 bases and J gave up 0 bases, with 13 bases separating them. The CDR3 contains 15 residues. Germline loops: CDR1 LGHNA, CDR2 YSLEER. Here the CDR3 DNA reads TGCGCCAGCAGCCCTGGACCGGGCAACTCCTACGAGCAGTACTTC. Amino acids: CASSPGPGNSYEQYF.

This clonotype was observed a few times. The chain recombines TRBV12-3 or TRBV12-4 with TRBJ1-2; D remains ambiguous. The CDR3 is 14 amino acids. Trimming pared 6 bases from V and 6 bases from J, leaving 17 bases between. CDR3 nucleotide sequence: TGTGCCAGCAGCCTCGTCGGGATGTTGGATGGCTACACCTTC. Its protein product is CASSLVGMLDGYTF.

The genes are TRBV3-1 and TRBJ1-2; D is undetermined. The germline V and J ends were trimmed by 4 bases and 4 bases, with 16 bases remaining between them. Germline lookup yields CDR1 LGHDT and CDR2 YNNKEL (reference sequence). This CDR3 comprises 15 residues. In nucleotides, the CDR3 is TGTGCCAGCAGCCTGAATATAAGGGCACGCTATGGCTACACCTTC. It is translated as CASSLNIRARYGYTF.

This clonotype was recorded many times. The CDR3 is CATSRDPGGETQYF. The CDR3 region has the DNA TGTGCCACCAGCAGAGACCCGGGGGGGGAGACCCAGTACTTC. The chain links TRBV15 to TRBJ2-5; 8 bases align to TRBD2. Germline V gene lookup returns CDR1 LNHNV and CDR2 YYDKDF (reference sequence). The CDR3 contains 14 residues. V gave up 0 bases and J gave up 5 bases; unmatched junction bases: 2.